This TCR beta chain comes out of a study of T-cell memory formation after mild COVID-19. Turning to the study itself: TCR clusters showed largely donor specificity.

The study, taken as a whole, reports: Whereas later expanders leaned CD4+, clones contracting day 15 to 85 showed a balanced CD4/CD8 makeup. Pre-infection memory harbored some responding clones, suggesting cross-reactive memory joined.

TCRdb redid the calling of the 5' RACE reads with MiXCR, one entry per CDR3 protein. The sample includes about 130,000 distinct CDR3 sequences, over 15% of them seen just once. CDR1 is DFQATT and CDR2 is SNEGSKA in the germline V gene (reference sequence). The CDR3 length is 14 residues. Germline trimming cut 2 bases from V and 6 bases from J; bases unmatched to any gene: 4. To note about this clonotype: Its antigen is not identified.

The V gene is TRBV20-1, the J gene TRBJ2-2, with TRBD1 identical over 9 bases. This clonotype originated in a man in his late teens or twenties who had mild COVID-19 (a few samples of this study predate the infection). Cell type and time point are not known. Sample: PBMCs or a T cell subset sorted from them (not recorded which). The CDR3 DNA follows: TGCAGTGCTAGAAGGACAGGGGTTCCCGGGGAGCTGTTTTTT. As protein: CSARRTGVPGELFF.